One sample yielded the 13 T cell receptor beta chains listed below, sequenced in a study of identical twins. TCRdb analysed the 5' RACE reads with MiXCR anew, one entry per CDR3 protein. The repertoire holds some 1,600,000 distinct CDR3 sequences, about 32% seen once, with 0.27% in the top ten. Sequenced material: cord blood. Receptors originate from a newborn girl in good health.

In its sample, this clonotype was seen a few times. The genes are TRBV29-1 and TRBJ1-2, with 7 bases that match TRBD1. CDR1 and CDR2 (germline): SQVTM, ANQGSEA. The CDR3 covers 11 residues. The V and J ends lost 8 bases and 4 bases, in that order; junction bases with no gene match: 4. The DNA for the CDR3 is TGCAGCCCTGCAGGGGGCTATGGCTACACCTTC. It encodes CSPAGGYGYTF.

This clonotype was picked up a small number of times. The CDR3 nucleotides are TGTGCCACCAGTGATTTCACGACAGGGAGTGGTGGAAACATTCAGTACTTC. Protein: CATSDFTTGSGGNIQYF. V and J are TRBV24-1 and TRBJ2-4; 7 bases are shared with TRBD1. Germline values: CDR1 KGHDR, CDR2 SFDVKD. The length of the CDR3 is 17 residues. Unmatched junction bases numbered 11, after V lost 1 base and J lost 6 bases.

This clonotype was observed at least ten times. The chain carries TRBV5-1 and TRBJ2-5; D gene ambiguous. The CDR3 has 14 amino acids. V lost 1 base and J 4 bases, leaving 11 bases between the germline ends. Germline V gene lookup returns CDR1 SGHRS and CDR2 YFSETQ. The CDR3 sequence is CASSLRWRRETQYF. The CDR3 nucleotides read TGCGCCAGCAGCTTGAGATGGCGGAGAGAGACCCAGTACTTC.

This clonotype was detected only a few times. The rearrangement uses TRBV7-9 and TRBJ2-1, with 10 positions matching TRBD2. CDR3 length: 17 residues. The V gene end was trimmed by 6 bases and the J gene end by 6 bases; junction bases not matched to a gene: 14. Germline CDR1 reads SEHNR; CDR2 reads FQNEAQ (reference sequence). The CDR3 region is CASRLGISGGLSNEQFF. In DNA form, the CDR3 reads TGTGCCAGCAGACTTGGGATTAGCGGGGGGCTGTCCAATGAGCAGTTCTTC.

This clonotype was seen many times. V gene TRBV27 combines with J gene TRBJ2-7; no reliable D call. Per the germline V gene, CDR1 is MNHEY and CDR2 is SMNVEV (reference sequence). V was pared by 8 bases and J by 5 bases, with 13 bases between. The CDR3 is 12 amino acids. The CDR3 sequence: CASYRRPDEQYF. In DNA, the CDR3 is TGTGCCAGCTACCGACGGCCGGACGAGCAGTACTTC.

This clonotype has a handful of counts. The J gene is TRBJ1-2, the V gene TRBV11-1; D uncertain. The CDR3 extends over 13 amino acids. Between the trimmed V and J ends, which lost 6 bases and 8 bases, there was a span of 16 bases. Germline V gene lookup returns CDR1 SGHAT and CDR2 FQDESV (reference sequence). The CDR3 DNA reads TGTGCCAGCAGACCAACCAACAGAGCGGGCTACACCTTC. Encoded protein: CASRPTNRAGYTF.

About this clonotype: A read error is possible here, since a much larger clone lies one base away. V usage is TRBV4-2 and J usage is TRBJ1-2; 7 nucleotides align to TRBD1. CDR3 size: 14 residues. From germline, CDR1 is LGHNA and CDR2 YNFKEQ. This CDR3 reads CAGSQVTGDYGYTF. CDR3 sequence (DNA): TGTGCCGGCAGCCAAGTAACAGGGGACTATGGCTACACCTTC.

In the case of this clonotype: The junction does not match germline at one end; this may be a read error. J is TRBJ2-3 and V is TRBV29-1; TRBD2 agrees at 16 bases. Looked up from germline, CDR1 is SQVTM and CDR2 is ANQGSEA. This CDR3 spans 17 amino acids. As DNA, the CDR3 is TGCAGCGTAGAAGGGACTAGCGGGAGGGTGGGCACAGATACGCAGTATTTT. Translation gives CSVEGTSGRVGTDTQYF.

About this clonotype: A read error may produce the germline difference seen at one junction end. CDR3 protein: CSAGFLNEKLFF. The CDR3 DNA sequence: TGCAGTGCTGGATTCCTAAATGAAAAGCTGTTTTTT. The gene calls are TRBV20-1 and TRBJ1-4; D call uncertain. Germline V CDR1 and CDR2: DFQATT, SNEGSKA (reference sequence). The CDR3 runs 12 residues.

In its sample, this clonotype was seen many times. This rearrangement joins TRBV7-2 to TRBJ2-3; 8 bases map to TRBD2. The V and J ends lost 0 bases and 0 bases, in that order; junction bases with no gene match: 5. The CDR3 loop spans 17 amino acids. Germline V gene sequence: CDR1 SGHTA, CDR2 FQGNSA. DNA for the CDR3: TGTGCCAGCAGCTTAGCGATTAGCGGGGCTAGCACAGATACGCAGTATTTT. Translating gives CASSLAISGASTDTQYF.

This clonotype was detected only a few times. The chain couples TRBV6-6 to TRBJ2-6; D perhaps matches TRBD2 (5 bases). Deletions cut 6 bases from V and 0 bases from J, with 12 bases between. CDR1 and CDR2 from the germline V gene are MNHNY and SVGAGI (reference sequence). The CDR3 is made up of 16 amino acids. The CDR3 sequence: CASSTPRDSGANVLTF. For the CDR3, the DNA is TGTGCCAGCAGCACTCCACGGGACTCTGGGGCCAACGTCCTGACTTTC.

This chain joins TRBV5-1 and TRBJ2-4, with 10 bases that match TRBD1. The J segment lost 3 bases and the V segment lost 4 bases, leaving 7 bases of the junction unmatched. In germline, CDR1 is SGHRS, CDR2 YFSETQ. This CDR3 is 16 amino acids long. CDR3 nucleotide sequence: TGCGCCAGCAGCGATATCGGGACAGGGGACAAAAACATTCAGTACTTC. This encodes CASSDIGTGDKNIQYF.

This clonotype appeared a few times. The V gene is TRBV5-4, the J gene TRBJ2-7; D not resolved. The CDR3 runs 13 residues. The germline V and J ends were trimmed by 6 bases and 0 bases, with 10 bases remaining between them. The germline V gene has CDR1 SGHNT and CDR2 YYREEE (reference sequence). Here the CDR3 reads CASTSSVSYEQYF. The CDR3 coding sequence is TGTGCCAGCACCTCAAGCGTCTCCTACGAGCAGTACTTC.